The 31 T cell receptor beta chains in this list originate from one sample, sequenced in a study of blood T cells in healthy people across ages (dated by TCRdb to 2013 to 2016). Receptor amplification or capture employed 5' RACE. This sample was sequenced with an Illumina HiSeq 2500. A second PCR of about 6 to 11 cycles was performed with a sample-barcoded 5' primer and a J-beta primer mix. TCRdb reprocessed the public reads (quality trimming at Q25 with fastp, clone calling with MiXCR) and kept in-frame beta chains. Each record represents a unique CDR3 protein, reported with the most common genes and DNA among its rows. This sample holds about 1.7 million distinct CDR3 sequences; 28% were observed only once. The ten largest clones add up to roughly 8% of the sample. The sample was blood. The origin of the receptors is a woman aged 30 to 39 in good health.

This clonotype was observed a few times. The chain links TRBV5-1 to TRBJ1-6; weak D call: TRBD1 (6 bases). V dropped 4 bases and J dropped 4 bases, with 18 bases sitting between them. The CDR3 length is 17 residues. Germline V gene data show CDR1 as SGHRS and CDR2 as YFSETQ. DNA of the CDR3: TGCGCCAGCAGCCCTACCGGGACAACGAATTATAATTCACCCCTCCACTTT. Amino acid sequence: CASSPTGTTNYNSPLHF.

This clonotype was detected only a few times. This chain connects TRBV11-2 to TRBJ2-5; D may be TRBD1 (6 bases). This CDR3 spans 15 amino acids. The germline gives CDR1 SGHAT, CDR2 FQNNGV. V was clipped by 5 bases and J by 2 bases, with 15 bases between them. The CDR3 DNA follows: TGTGCCAGCAGCCCGACGGGGACACAACAAGAGACCCAGTACTTC. Encoded protein: CASSPTGTQQETQYF.

The sample holds one count of this clonotype. A junction end diverges from the germline sequence, so it may reflect a read error. Here the CDR3 reads CANSSGTQETQYF. The CDR3 coding sequence is TGTGCCAACAGCTCCGGGACCCAGGAGACCCAGTACTTC. The chain joins TRBV7-7 to TRBJ2-5, with D perhaps assigned TRBD1 or TRBD2 (5 bases each). The CDR3 sequence is 13 residues long. The germline V gene has CDR1 SSHAT and CDR2 FNYEAQ (reference sequence).

This clonotype occurred once. This chain links TRBV4-1 with TRBJ2-4, with D perhaps TRBD1 or TRBD2 (5 bases each). This CDR3 comprises 15 residues. Per the germline V gene, CDR1 is MGHRA and CDR2 is YSYEKL. The ends were cut back, 2 bases at V and 13 bases at J, with 21 bases in the middle. Here the CDR3 DNA reads TGCGCCAGCAGCCAAAATACCGGGACCAATCAGCCCCAGTACTTC. Its protein product is CASSQNTGTNQPQYF.

This clonotype was seen a handful of times. A much bigger clone sits one base away, suggesting this may be a read error. CDR3 DNA sequence: TGTGCCAGCAGTGAAACCGGGACTAGTTGCTACGAGCAGTACTTC. Residues: CASSETGTSCYEQYF. The rearrangement uses TRBV2 and TRBJ2-7; 8 nucleotides agree with TRBD2. Losses at the gene ends were 2 bases for V and 3 bases for J; bases not matched to a gene: 6. The CDR3 totals 15 residues. The germline V gene has CDR1 SNHLY and CDR2 FYNNEI.

This clonotype was recorded a few times. The chain links TRBV7-9 to TRBJ2-1; 11 positions match TRBD1. Germline V CDR1 and CDR2: SEHNR, FQNEAQ (reference sequence). Germline trimming cut 3 bases from V and 9 bases from J; bases unmatched to any gene: 4. The CDR3 contains 14 residues. CDR3 in DNA: TGTGCCAGCAGCTTCGGGACAGGGGGTTTTGAGCAGTTCTTC. Its protein product is CASSFGTGGFEQFF. Full variable domain (remainder filled in from reference TRBV7-9 and TRBJ2-1): DTGVSQNPRHKITKRGQNVTFRCDPISEHNRLYWYRQTLGQGPEFLTYFQNEAQLEKSRLLSDRFSAERPKGSFSTLEIQRTEQGDSAMYLCASSFGTGGFEQFFGPGTRLTVL.

The rearrangement joins TRBV29-1 to TRBJ1-2; tentatively, D is TRBD1 (5 bases). This CDR3 contains 13 residues. The V gene's germline CDR1 is SQVTM and CDR2 ANQGSEA. V dropped 7 bases and J dropped 0 bases, with 12 bases sitting between them. The CDR3 is CSAGTHTNYGYTF. CDR3 sequence (DNA): TGCAGCGCTGGGACCCACACTAACTATGGCTACACCTTC.

This clonotype was observed many times. The J gene is TRBJ2-7, the V gene TRBV4-1; D possibly matches TRBD1 or TRBD2 (5 bases each). CDR1 and CDR2 from the germline V gene are MGHRA and YSYEKL. The CDR3 has 15 amino acids. Trimming shortened V by 0 bases and J by 2 bases, and 11 bases separated the two germline ends. This CDR3 is CASSQDRGTPYEQYF. CDR3 nucleotide sequence: TGCGCCAGCAGCCAAGATCGAGGGACCCCCTACGAGCAGTACTTC.

V usage is TRBV7-2 and J usage is TRBJ2-7; D possibly corresponds to TRBD1 (5 bases). Looked up from germline, CDR1 is SGHTA and CDR2 is FQGNSA. Trimming stripped 6 bases from V and 3 bases from J, with 12 bases between. The CDR3 has 13 amino acids. The CDR3 sequence: CASRYDSYYEQYF. The CDR3 DNA sequence: TGTGCCAGCAGATACGACAGCTACTACGAGCAGTACTTC.

The chain is built from TRBV2 and TRBJ2-6; D gene unclear. This CDR3 spans 16 amino acids. Germline lookup yields CDR1 SNHLY and CDR2 FYNNEI. V shed 5 bases and J shed 0 bases, with 11 bases lying between them. Here the CDR3 DNA reads TGTGCCAGCAGTATAAGCAGTATCTCTGGGGCCAACGTCCTGACTTTC. This translates into CASSISSISGANVLTF.

In this sample, this clonotype turned up a few times. The chain couples TRBV7-2 to TRBJ2-1; D is perhaps TRBD2 (7 bases). This CDR3 region has 17 residues. The germline V gene has CDR1 SGHTA and CDR2 FQGNSA. Trimming cost V 4 bases and J 7 bases, with 23 bases left between them. The CDR3 is CASSSRGGGPSGNEQFF. Here the CDR3 DNA reads TGTGCCAGCAGCTCCCGAGGGGGAGGGCCGTCGGGGAATGAGCAGTTCTTC.

The V gene is TRBV15, the J gene TRBJ2-1; no reliable D call. This CDR3 is built from 12 residues. The V and J ends lost 0 bases and 8 bases respectively, with 5 bases between them. Germline values: CDR1 LNHNV, CDR2 YYDKDF (reference sequence). The CDR3 loop is CATSREWDEQFF. The CDR3 nucleotides read TGTGCCACCAGCAGAGAGTGGGATGAGCAGTTCTTC.

The chain recombines TRBV20-1 with TRBJ2-1, with a possible D match to TRBD2 (6 bases). Trimming took off 4 bases at V and 7 bases at J, with 14 bases between the two ends. Looked up from germline, CDR1 is DFQATT and CDR2 is SNEGSKA (reference sequence). There are 13 residues in the CDR3. CDR3 residues: CSATGTRRNEQFF. The DNA of the CDR3 is TGCAGTGCTACCGGGACTCGACGGAATGAGCAGTTCTTC.

This clonotype was counted a few times. The chain combines TRBV9 with TRBJ1-1; D is uncertain. The CDR3 consists of 15 residues. V shed 4 bases and J shed 1 base, with 14 bases lying between them. Germline V gene sequence: CDR1 SGDLS, CDR2 YYNGEE. The CDR3 loop is CASSPQTIANTEAFF. The CDR3 DNA reads as TGTGCCAGCAGCCCTCAGACAATTGCGAACACTGAAGCTTTCTTT.

The sample holds a few counts of this clonotype. The chain has TRBV7-9 and TRBJ2-1; TRBD1 agrees at 7 bases. The germline V gene has CDR1 SEHNR and CDR2 FQNEAQ (reference sequence). V lost 0 bases and J lost 7; bases outside the gene matches: 9. The CDR3 extends over 16 amino acids. The DNA of the CDR3 is TGTGCCAGCAGCTTAGCCAGGGGACAGCCCCGAAATGAGCAGTTCTTC. Translation: CASSLARGQPRNEQFF. The entire variable domain, with the rest obtained from reference TRBV7-9 and TRBJ2-1, is as follows: DTGVSQNPRHKITKRGQNVTFRCDPISEHNRLYWYRQTLGQGPEFLTYFQNEAQLEKSRLLSDRFSAERPKGSFSTLEIQRTEQGDSAMYLCASSLARGQPRNEQFFGPGTRLTVL.

This clonotype occurred many times. The J gene is TRBJ2-7, the V gene TRBV27; 10 bases match TRBD1. This CDR3 has 15 residues. V lost 7 bases to trimming and J lost 7 bases; unmatched junction nucleotides: 13. In germline, CDR1 is MNHEY, CDR2 SMNVEV (reference sequence). This chain's CDR3 is CASTMTGGMIREQYF. CDR3 in DNA: TGTGCCAGCACCATGACAGGGGGCATGATTAGGGAGCAGTACTTC.

The V and J genes are TRBV18 and TRBJ1-5; D might be TRBD1 (5 bases). The V gene's germline CDR1 is KGHSH and CDR2 LQKENI. This CDR3 contains 15 residues. Trimming cost V 2 bases and J 4 bases, with 12 bases left between them. The DNA of the CDR3 is TGTGCCAGCTCACCAGCAGGGAATCGAAATCAGCCCCAGCATTTT. Its protein is CASSPAGNRNQPQHF.

This clonotype has only a few counts. V usage is TRBV5-1 and J usage is TRBJ1-5; D ambiguous. From germline, CDR1 is SGHRS and CDR2 YFSETQ. This CDR3 is 15 amino acids long. The germline V and J ends were trimmed by 6 bases and 0 bases, with 13 bases remaining between them. This chain's CDR3 is CASTPDGYSNQPQHF. CDR3 bases: TGCGCCAGCACCCCGGACGGTTATAGCAATCAGCCCCAGCATTTT.

This clonotype occurred a few times. The CDR3 DNA reads TGCGCCAGCAGCTTGGGGCAGCGGGGGGTCGGTGAGCAGTTCTTC. It codes for CASSLGQRGVGEQFF. The V call is TRBV5-1, the J call TRBJ2-1, with TRBD2 identical over 9 bases. The CDR3 has 15 residues. Germline CDR1 SGHRS, CDR2 YFSETQ. The ends lost 0 bases at V and 9 bases at J; junction bases unmatched: 7. Based on the CDR3 plus reference TRBV5-1 and TRBJ2-1, the full variable domain is KAGVTQTPRYLIKTRGQQVTLSCSPISGHRSVSWYQQTPGQGLQFLFEYFSETQRNKGNFPGRFSGRQFSNSRSEMNVSTLELGDSALYLCASSLGQRGVGEQFFGPGTRLTVL.

The V gene is TRBV7-2, the J gene TRBJ1-5; D possibly corresponds to TRBD1 (6 bases). Germline loops: CDR1 SGHTA, CDR2 FQGNSA. The ends were cut back, 1 base at V and 6 bases at J, with 10 bases in the middle. This CDR3 contains 14 residues. The CDR3 DNA sequence: TGTGCCAGCAGCTTAGGGGGGGCGGCTCAGCCCCAGCATTTT. It codes for CASSLGGAAQPQHF.

This clonotype was observed a handful of times. V is TRBV9 and J is TRBJ2-1; a weak D match, TRBD2 (7 bases). Trimming took 4 bases from V and 2 from J, leaving 16 bases between them. Germline V gives CDR1 SGDLS, CDR2 YYNGEE. This CDR3 has 16 amino acids. CDR3: CASSFGGGGAYNEQFF. As DNA, the CDR3 is TGTGCCAGCAGCTTTGGGGGAGGGGGAGCCTACAATGAGCAGTTCTTC.

The sample holds many counts of this clonotype. The genes are TRBV20-1 and TRBJ2-1; 11 nucleotides align to TRBD2. CDR3 length: 14 amino acids. V was pared by 1 base and J by 5 bases, with 1 base of the junction left unmatched. From germline, CDR1 is DFQATT and CDR2 SNEGSKA (reference sequence). The CDR3 DNA reads TGCAGTGCTAGAGGACTAGCGGGGAACAATGAGCAGTTCTTC. This codes for CSARGLAGNNEQFF.

This clonotype was recorded once. Just one base apart from a much larger clone, this may be a read error. This chain uses TRBV7-9 with TRBJ2-1, with D hard to call. In germline, CDR1 is SEHNR, CDR2 FQNEAQ (reference sequence). Trimming took 7 bases from V and 4 from J, leaving 17 bases between them. The CDR3 sequence is 15 residues long. The CDR3 reads CASNPDESRYNEQFF. CDR3 in DNA: TGTGCCAGCAACCCCGACGAGTCCCGATACAATGAGCAGTTCTTC.

This clonotype was detected only once. A junction end diverges from the germline sequence, so it may reflect a read error. The J gene is TRBJ2-3, the V gene TRBV13; 10 nucleotides match TRBD2. Looked up from germline, CDR1 is PRHDT and CDR2 is FYEKMQ (reference sequence). This CDR3 is built from 17 residues. The CDR3 sequence: CAISSGLKRGGPDTQYF. The CDR3 nucleotides read TGTGCCATCAGCTCCGGCCTGAAGCGGGGGGGTCCAGATACGCAGTATTTT. The full variable domain, rest sourced from reference TRBV13 and TRBJ2-3, is AAGVIQSPRHLIKEKRETATLKCYPIPRHDTVYWYQQGPGQDPQFLISFYEKMQSDKGSIPDRFSAQQFSDYHSELNMSSLELGDSALYFCAISSGLKRGGPDTQYFGPGTRLTVL.

This clonotype turned up a few times. The chain is built from TRBV20-1 and TRBJ2-1, with D maybe TRBD2 (5 bases). Germline V gene data show CDR1 as DFQATT and CDR2 as SNEGSKA (reference sequence). The V end lost 6 bases, the J end lost 0 bases, and 15 bases lay between the germline ends. There are 15 residues in the CDR3. CDR3 DNA: TGCAGTGCGCCACTCCCGGGGAGCTCCTACAATGAGCAGTTCTTC. Amino acid sequence: CSAPLPGSSYNEQFF.

Concerning this clonotype: A read error is possible here, since a much larger clone lies one base away. V and J are TRBV5-5 and TRBJ2-7, with TRBD1 matching 7 bases. Per germline, CDR1 SGHKS and CDR2 YYEKEE (reference sequence). V trimming: 0 bases; J trimming: 7 bases; junction bases outside the gene matches: 16. CDR3 length: 17 residues. CDR3 bases: TGTGCCAGCAGCTTGGATCGGGCAGGGGGAACCTACAATGAGCAGTACTTC. It encodes CASSLDRAGGTYNEQYF. Complete variable domain (other parts from reference TRBV5-5 and TRBJ2-7): DAGVTQSPTHLIKTRGQQVTLRCSPISGHKSVSWYQQVLGQGPQFIFQYYEKEERGRGNFPDRFSARQFPNYSSELNVNALLLGDSALYLCASSLDRAGGTYNEQYFGPGTRLTVT.

This clonotype was detected ten times or more. The chain uses TRBV5-1 and TRBJ2-3; 9 bases fit TRBD2. The CDR3 consists of 16 residues. From germline, CDR1 is SGHRS and CDR2 YFSETQ. The trim removed 2 bases at V and 4 bases at J, leaving 8 bases unmatched. In DNA form, the CDR3 reads TGCGCCAGCAGCTTAGTCCTAGCGGGGATCGCAGATACGCAGTATTTT. Amino acids: CASSLVLAGIADTQYF.

This clonotype has only a few counts. The rearrangement links TRBV6-5 to TRBJ1-2; the D gene is possibly TRBD1 (5 bases). Per germline, CDR1 MNHEY and CDR2 SVGAGI. Trimming shortened V by 5 bases and J by 4 bases, and 11 bases separated the two germline ends. The CDR3 is made up of 13 amino acids. CDR3: CASSRGTAYGYTF. The CDR3 coding sequence is TGTGCCAGCAGTCGTGGGACTGCCTATGGCTACACCTTC.

This clonotype appeared a few times. The V gene is TRBV10-3, the J gene TRBJ2-3; 9 bases line up with TRBD2. CDR3 length: 16 residues. J gave up 1 base and V 3 bases, and 5 bases lay outside the gene matches. Germline-derived CDR1 and CDR2 are ENHRY and SYGVKD. CDR3 in amino acids: CAISEAGGAGTDTQYF. CDR3 bases: TGTGCCATCAGTGAAGCGGGGGGTGCTGGCACAGATACGCAGTATTTT.

Regarding this clonotype: Possible read error: a much larger clone is one base away. Given the absence of the conserved phenylalanine or tryptophan at the CDR3 end, a read error is likely. The V gene is TRBV7-9, the J gene TRBJ2-7; TRBD2 matches 10 bases. This CDR3 region has 14 residues. V lost 3 bases, J lost 3 bases, and 2 bases stayed unmatched. Germline CDR1 and CDR2: SEHNR and FQNEAQ (reference sequence). The CDR3 reads CASSFSGRLYEQYL. In DNA form, the CDR3 reads TGTGCCAGCAGCTTTAGCGGGAGGCTCTACGAGCAGTACTTA.

This clonotype was counted ten times or more. The J gene is TRBJ2-1, the V gene TRBV6-2 or TRBV6-3, with 7 nucleotides matching TRBD2. The CDR3 length is 15 residues. Germline V CDR1 and CDR2: MNHEY, SVGEGT. With V trimmed by 8 bases and J by 1 base, 8 bases remained unmatched. The CDR3 coding sequence is TGTGCCAGCGTGGCGAGGCGGGGGTCCTACAATGAGCAGTTCTTC. Translated, it gives CASVARRGSYNEQFF.